A single sample gave rise to the 4 T cell receptor beta chains below, sequenced in a study of T cells in Graves' hyperthyroidism and ophthalmopathy. It was RNA transcripts that yielded the amplified TCR beta CDR3 regions. RT-PCR in the first round (using the HTBI primer set) targeted the TCR CDR3. TCRdb redid the calling of the multiplex PCR reads with MiXCR, one entry per CDR3 protein. The table has more than 550,000 distinct CDR3 sequences, 15% to 20% seen once. Sequenced material: blood. The receptors stem from a middle-aged man with Graves' hyperthyroidism.

This clonotype occurred many times. The chain recombines TRBV7-3 with TRBJ2-1; 7 bases line up with TRBD2. Trimming took 2 bases from V and 10 from J; bases not matched to a gene: 11. CDR3 length: 15 amino acids. In germline, CDR1 is SGHTA, CDR2 FQGTGA. The CDR3 bases are TGTGCCAGCAGCTTAGTCGTGGGAGGGCCCGTCGAGCAGTTCTTC. Translation: CASSLVVGGPVEQFF.

This clonotype was seen ten or more times. V is TRBV7-2 and J is TRBJ2-1; D remains ambiguous. V gave up 0 bases and J gave up 5 bases, with 14 bases separating them. The CDR3 has 16 residues. Germline lookup yields CDR1 SGHTA and CDR2 FQGNSA. CDR3 nucleotides: TGTGCCAGCAGCTTAGCTCCCAGTCAACGAAACAATGAGCAGTTCTTC. Its protein product is CASSLAPSQRNNEQFF.

The rearrangement uses TRBV10-1 and TRBJ1-1; D is uncertain. CDR3 length: 13 amino acids. CDR1 WNHNN and CDR2 SYGVQD come from the germline V gene (reference sequence). V lost 2 bases and J 10 bases, leaving 14 bases between the germline ends. CDR3: CASSEMGSRIAFF. CDR3 in DNA: TGCGCCAGCAGTGAGATGGGCAGTAGAATAGCTTTCTTT.

V is TRBV29-1 and J is TRBJ2-5; tentatively, D is TRBD1 or TRBD2 (6 bases each). CDR1 is SQVTM, CDR2 ANQGSEA, per germline. Trimming took 3 bases from V and 6 from J, leaving 20 bases between them. The CDR3 consists of 15 residues. CDR3 in amino acids: CSVDRSRGRSKTQYF. DNA for the CDR3: TGCAGCGTTGATCGGTCCCGGGGGCGGTCGAAGACCCAGTACTTC. Using reference TRBV29-1 and TRBJ2-5 for the parts outside the CDR3, the full variable domain is SAVISQKPSRDICQRGTSLTIQCQVDSQVTMMFWYRQQPGQSLTLIATANQGSEATYESGFVIDKFPISRPNLTFSTLTVSNMSPEDSSIYLCSVDRSRGRSKTQYFGPGTRLLVL.